This T cell receptor (beta chain) was captured by sequencing in a study of molecular identifiers for immune sequencing clone quantification. This clonotype was counted many times. CDR3 size: 18 residues. The J segment lost 4 bases and the V segment lost 1 base, leaving 11 bases of the junction unmatched. Germline V CDR1 and CDR2: LGHNT, FRNRAP. TCRdb re-called the PCR reads with MiXCR, one entry per CDR3 protein. The table includes roughly 10,000 distinct CDR3 sequences, about a fifth detected once. The sample consisted of naive CD8+ T cells from blood, with Jurkat cell RNA spiked in. As to subset: FACS-sorted CD8+CD4-CCR7+CD45RA+ naive T cells. The sequence was obtained from a human donor in good health. Some libraries in this study had Jurkat cell RNA spiked in. The J gene is TRBJ2-3, the V gene TRBV12-5; the match to TRBD2 covers 10 bases. The CDR3 DNA follows: TGTGCTAGTGGTTTGGCTGGGACTAGCGCCGAAGGGGCAGATACGCAGTATTTT. It translates to CASGLAGTSAEGADTQYF.